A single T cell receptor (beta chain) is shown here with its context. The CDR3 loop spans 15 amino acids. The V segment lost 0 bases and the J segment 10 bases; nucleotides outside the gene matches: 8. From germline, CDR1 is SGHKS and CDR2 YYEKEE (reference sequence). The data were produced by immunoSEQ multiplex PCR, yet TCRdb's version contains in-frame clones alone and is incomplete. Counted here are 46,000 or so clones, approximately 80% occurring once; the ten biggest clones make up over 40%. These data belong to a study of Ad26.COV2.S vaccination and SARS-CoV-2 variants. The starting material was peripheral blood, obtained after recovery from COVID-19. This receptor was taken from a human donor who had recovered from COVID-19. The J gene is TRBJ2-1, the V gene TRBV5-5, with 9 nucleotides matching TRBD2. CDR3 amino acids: CASSLGQPLAGEQFF. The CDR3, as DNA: TGTGCCAGCAGCTTGGGACAGCCGCTAGCGGGGGAGCAGTTCTTC.